This T cell receptor beta chain was captured in a study of naive and memory T cell subsets. An equimolar mix of two oligonucleotides served as the beta constant-region primer for TRBC1 and TRBC2. The ligated cDNA underwent four PCR rounds using SP2 and nested alpha and beta constant-region primers. Ligation attached a single-stranded oligonucleotide with a 12-nucleotide UMI and the SP2 primer to the cDNA 3' end. TCRdb recomputed calls from the UMI-ligation and nested PCR reads with MiXCR, one row per CDR3 protein. This sample carries 100,000 to 150,000 distinct CDR3 sequences, over 30% of them seen once, and the ten largest clones take approximately 0.9%. CDR3 length: 14 amino acids. In germline, CDR1 is LNHDA, CDR2 SQIVND (reference sequence). Trimming cost V 6 bases and J 3 bases, with 14 bases left between them. For this clonotype: No antigen is known for it.

General study results and limits: No ground truth validated the naive and memory repertoire findings. TCR abundance followed a power law differing between naive and memory subsets. In naive cells, over 95% of TCR sequences were seen only once.

This chain links TRBV19 with TRBJ1-2; TRBD1 might be the D (6 bases). The receptor's source is a human donor in good health. What was sequenced was central memory CD4+ T cells from blood. Written as DNA, the CDR3 is TGTGCCAGTAGAGGGACAACAGGATACTATGGCTACACCTTC. This codes for CASRGTTGYYGYTF.